This T cell receptor (beta chain) was captured by sequencing in a study of cytomegalovirus exposure and HLA in healthy donors. V shed 0 bases and J shed 6 bases, with 18 bases lying between them. This CDR3 region has 16 residues. Germline V CDR1 and CDR2: SGHKS, YYEKEE (reference sequence). With 60 Vbeta and 13 Jbeta primers, the PCR was carried out. This table comes from immunoSEQ multiplex PCR, and its TCRdb copy is limited to in-frame clones, with some not included. The table shows about 84,000 clones, with about nine tenths occurring only once. V gene TRBV5-5 combines with J gene TRBJ1-2; tentative D call: TRBD1 (5 bases). The sequence was collected from a man aged 18 to 29 in good health and CMV-seronegative. The specimen was PBMCs. CDR3: CASSLVVGTRLDGYTF. Written as DNA, the CDR3 is TGTGCCAGCAGCTTGGTAGTTGGGACTCGACTGGATGGCTACACCTTC.